This TCR beta chain is from a study of blood T cell repertoires in COVID-19. At the level of the study: Acute and convalescent COVID-19 samples came from the United States, Italy and Spain. Sources were T cells, B-cell-depleted T cells, or PBMCs; the material itself was cDNA or gDNA.

In the study's own analysis: Reference gene primer amplification gave nucleated cell count estimates. Clones were sequenced by immunoSEQ multiplex PCR, and TCRdb holds only the in-frame ones, with some missing. The DNA gave D and trimming, while V, J and clone size come from that table. The sample contains around 72,000 clones, 88% of which appear only once. Germline CDR1 and CDR2: SGHAT and FQNNGV. CDR3 size: 14 residues. Germline trimming cut 3 bases from V and 5 bases from J; bases unmatched to any gene: 2. The sequenced sample was peripheral blood. The genes are TRBV11-2 and TRBJ2-5; 11 bases match TRBD1. The sequence was collected from a middle-aged man with acute or convalescent COVID-19. The CDR3 coding sequence is TGTGCCAGCAGCTTGGACAGGGGGCACGAGACCCAGTACTTC. It yields the protein CASSLDRGHETQYF. Full variable domain (outside the CDR3, taken from reference TRBV11-2 and TRBJ2-5): EAGVAQSPRYKIIEKRQSVAFWCNPISGHATLYWYQQILGQGPKLLIQFQNNGVVDDSQLPKDRFSAERLKGVDSTLKIQPAKLEDSAVYLCASSLDRGHETQYFGPGTRLLVL.